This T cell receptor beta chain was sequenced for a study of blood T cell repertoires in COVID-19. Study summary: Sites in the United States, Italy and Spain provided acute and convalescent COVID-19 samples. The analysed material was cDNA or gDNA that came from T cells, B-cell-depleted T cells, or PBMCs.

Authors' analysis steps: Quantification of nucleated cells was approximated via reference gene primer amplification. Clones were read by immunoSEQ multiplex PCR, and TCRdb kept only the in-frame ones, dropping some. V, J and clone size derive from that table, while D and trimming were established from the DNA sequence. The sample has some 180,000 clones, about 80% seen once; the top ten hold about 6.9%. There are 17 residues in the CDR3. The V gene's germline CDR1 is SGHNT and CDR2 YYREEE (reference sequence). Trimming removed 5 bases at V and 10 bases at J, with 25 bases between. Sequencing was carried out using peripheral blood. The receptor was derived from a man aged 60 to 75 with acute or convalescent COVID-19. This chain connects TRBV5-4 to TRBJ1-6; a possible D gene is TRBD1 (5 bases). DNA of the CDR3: TGTGCCAGCAGTTTCGGCTGGGACGCTGGGACTGGATCACCCCTCCACTTT. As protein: CASSFGWDAGTGSPLHF.